A single TCR beta chain is shown here with its context. Measured with immunoSEQ multiplex PCR; TCRdb has only the in-frame clones, and not every one. Among some 10,000 clones listed, less than 80% were seen once. The data were taken from a study of sequential checkpoint blockade in melanoma. Across the whole study: After both sequences, patients received maintenance nivolumab.

Treatment defined: randomized to nivolumab then ipilimumab (arm A) or the reverse (arm B). There are 14 residues in the CDR3. Per germline, CDR1 LNHNV and CDR2 YYDKDF (reference sequence). Germline trimming cut 1 base from V and 5 bases from J; bases unmatched to any gene: 3. This material consisted of CD8+ T cells sorted from blood (inferred from file names), taken from a patient given nivolumab and ipilimumab in sequence. The source of this sequence is a human donor with melanoma. The chain employs TRBV15 and TRBJ2-7, with 9 nucleotides matching TRBD1. CDR3 nucleotide sequence: TGTGCCACCAGCAGAGCCGGACAGGGGAACGAGCAGTACTTC. It codes for CATSRAGQGNEQYF.